One T cell receptor beta chain is described in this entry. Assay used: immunoSEQ multiplex PCR; TCRdb lists only in-frame clones, some missing. The table lists about 370,000 clones, approximately 90% of them singletons, with roughly 1% in the top ten. Clinical history as reported by participants underpinned cohort assignment. Cohort 3 donors counted as recovered after two negative PCRs, clearance, or resolved symptoms. This sample was taken from a study of blood T cell repertoires in COVID-19. Whole-study context: Some COVID-19 samples were acute and others convalescent; all came from the United States, Italy and Spain. T cells, B-cell-depleted T cells, or PBMCs provided the cDNA or gDNA that served as material.

This CDR3 has 19 amino acids. CDR1 SGHTA and CDR2 FQGNSA come from the germline V gene. V dropped 6 bases and J dropped 5; count of bases not matched to a gene: 15. This sequence was found in a man between 18 and 35 years old who had recovered from COVID-19. The material sequenced was PBMCs or T cells enriched from blood (not recorded which). The rearrangement joins TRBV7-2 to TRBJ2-5, with TRBD2 matching over 16 bases. CDR3 amino acids: CASRRPGTSGRALRETQYF. The CDR3 coding sequence is TGTGCCAGCAGACGTCCCGGGACTAGCGGGAGGGCCCTGAGGGAGACCCAGTACTTC.